These 18 T cell receptor beta chains came from one sample sequenced in a study of a mutant IDH1 vaccine in newly diagnosed glioma. The protocol was immunoSEQ multiplex PCR, while the TCRdb copy is restricted to in-frame clones and leaves out a portion. The sample includes 60,000 to 75,000 clones, about four fifths of them seen just once. Time point: baseline, week 1 (first vaccination visit). Treatment indicated: pre-vaccination baseline after standard-of-care therapy. The input for sequencing was PBMCs, taken from a glioma patient treated with radiotherapy, temozolomide or both. The source is a man aged 50-59 years with glioma.

J is TRBJ1-5 and V is TRBV19; TRBD1 matches 9 bases. Trimming cost V 9 bases and J 3 bases; bases outside gene matches: 9. The germline gives CDR1 LNHDA, CDR2 SQIVND (reference sequence). CDR3 length equals 15 residues. As DNA, the CDR3 is TGTGCCAGCCTAGTGGGGACAGGGTCCAATCAGCCCCAGCATTTT. Its protein is CASLVGTGSNQPQHF.

Points on this clone: Other DNA sequences in the same sample also yield this CDR3. The genes are TRBV6-6 and TRBJ2-1, with D perhaps TRBD2 (6 bases). The CDR3 sequence is 14 residues long. Trimming cost V 6 bases and J 2 bases, with 11 bases left between them. The V gene's germline CDR1 is MNHNY and CDR2 SVGAGI (reference sequence). The CDR3 DNA follows: TGTGCCAGCAGCCCCGGGGGAACCTACAATGAGCAGTTCTTC. Its translation is CASSPGGTYNEQFF.

The gene calls are TRBV30 and TRBJ2-5; perhaps D is TRBD1 or TRBD2 (5 bases each). The CDR3 runs 12 residues. Germline V gene sequence: CDR1 GTSNPN, CDR2 SVGIG (reference sequence). Trimming stripped 2 bases from V and 5 bases from J, with 9 bases between. The CDR3 DNA is TGTGCCTGGAGTTACGAGGGGGAGACCCAGTACTTC. This codes for CAWSYEGETQYF.

The rearrangement links TRBV25-1 to TRBJ2-7; 8 nucleotides match TRBD1. The germline V gene encodes CDR1 MGHDK and CDR2 SYGVNS. The J segment lost 0 bases and the V segment lost 3 bases, leaving 4 bases of the junction unmatched. The CDR3 is 15 amino acids. The CDR3 region is CASSDPGQASYEQYF. The DNA for the CDR3 is TGTGCCAGCAGTGATCCGGGACAGGCCTCCTACGAGCAGTACTTC.

The V call is TRBV18, the J call TRBJ2-3; no firm D call. This CDR3 comprises 13 residues. The V gene's germline CDR1 is KGHSH and CDR2 LQKENI. The V end lost 10 bases, the J end lost 0 bases, and 11 bases lay between the germline ends. CDR3: CATTLLSTDTQYF. The CDR3 coding sequence is TGTGCCACCACACTGCTAAGCACAGATACGCAGTATTTT.

The chain carries TRBV6-5 and TRBJ2-2; D ambiguous. The length of the CDR3 is 10 residues. In germline, CDR1 is MNHEY, CDR2 SVGAGI. The V end lost 10 bases, the J end lost 7 bases, and 7 bases lay between the germline ends. The CDR3 is CATWDGELFF. The CDR3 DNA sequence: TGTGCCACCTGGGACGGGGAGCTGTTTTTT.

The rearrangement joins TRBV28 to TRBJ2-2; possibly TRBD2 for D (5 bases). Germline assignment: CDR1 MDHEN and CDR2 SYDVKM. Trimming took 2 bases from V and 6 from J, leaving 16 bases between them. This CDR3 is built from 16 residues. CDR3 amino acids: CASSLVQFGISGELFF. The CDR3 DNA follows: TGTGCCAGCAGTTTAGTACAGTTCGGGATTTCCGGGGAGCTGTTTTTT.

The sample holds one count of this clone. The chain's CDR3 is CASSFGEETQYF. The DNA for the CDR3 is TGCGCCAGCAGCTTCGGGGAAGAGACCCAGTACTTC. This rearrangement joins TRBV5-1 to TRBJ2-5; TRBD2 might be the D (5 bases). The CDR3 has 12 residues. Deletions cut 2 bases from V and 3 bases from J, with 5 bases between. Looked up from germline, CDR1 is SGHRS and CDR2 is YFSETQ.

This clone was counted once. The CDR3 sequence is CASSRAGAQFF. CDR3 bases: TGTGCCAGCAGTAGGGCGGGGGCCCAGTTCTTC. V usage is TRBV25-1 and J usage is TRBJ2-1, with a possible D match to TRBD2 (7 bases). Looked up from germline, CDR1 is MGHDK and CDR2 is SYGVNS. The CDR3 runs 11 residues. Trimming took 5 bases from V and 13 from J, leaving 12 bases between them.

The chain links TRBV18 to TRBJ1-2; perhaps TRBD1 as D (6 bases). Trimming stripped 0 bases from V and 2 bases from J, with 13 bases between. CDR3 length equals 16 residues. Germline lookup yields CDR1 KGHSH and CDR2 LQKENI. As DNA, the CDR3 is TGTGCCAGCTCACCACCTGGGAACAGGGCAAACTATGGCTACACCTTC. Protein sequence: CASSPPGNRANYGYTF. Drawing the rest from reference TRBV18 and TRBJ1-2, the complete variable domain is NAGVMQNPRHLVRRRGQEARLRCSPMKGHSHVYWYRQLPEEGLKFMVYLQKENIIDESGMPKERFSAEFPKEGPSILRIQQVVRGDSAAYFCASSPPGNRANYGYTFGSGTRLTVV.

The chain carries TRBV5-1 and TRBJ1-6; weak D call: TRBD1 (5 bases). Germline V gene data show CDR1 as SGHRS and CDR2 as YFSETQ. CDR3 length equals 15 residues. Trimming removed 4 bases at V and 7 bases at J, with 15 bases between. The CDR3: CASSPRPGNNSPLHF. The CDR3 nucleotides are TGCGCCAGCAGCCCCCGTCCAGGGAACAATTCACCCCTCCACTTT.

This chain uses TRBV7-2 with TRBJ1-3; D is possibly TRBD1 (6 bases). In germline, CDR1 is SGHTA, CDR2 FQGNSA. The V gene lost 5 bases and the J gene lost 5 bases, with 13 bases spanning the gap. CDR3 length: 14 residues. The CDR3 loop reads CASSAWDTRNTIYF. The CDR3 region has the DNA TGTGCCAGCAGCGCCTGGGACACCCGAAACACCATATATTTT.

The chain combines TRBV5-6 with TRBJ2-2, with D possibly matching TRBD2 (6 bases). V lost 4 bases, J lost 7 bases, and 11 bases lay in between. This CDR3 is 13 amino acids long. The V gene's germline CDR1 is SGHDT and CDR2 YYEEEE. CDR3 nucleotide sequence: TGTGCCAGCAGCCTCGGAGGGAACGGGGAGCTGTTTTTT. This sequence encodes CASSLGGNGELFF.

A few counts support this clone. The rearrangement links TRBV5-4 to TRBJ2-2; no definite D call. Trimming shortened V by 0 bases and J by 3 bases, and 9 bases separated the two germline ends. Germline CDR1 and CDR2: SGHNT and YYREEE (reference sequence). This CDR3 spans 15 amino acids. The CDR3 loop is CASSLGPGDTGELFF. The CDR3 coding sequence is TGTGCCAGCAGCTTGGGGCCAGGAGACACCGGGGAGCTGTTTTTT.

The chain recombines TRBV19 with TRBJ2-7; 9 positions match TRBD1. Unmatched junction bases numbered 9, after V lost 8 bases and J lost 4 bases. The V gene's germline CDR1 is LNHDA and CDR2 SQIVND (reference sequence). The CDR3 covers 14 residues. CDR3 protein: CASCPGQGLYEQYF. The CDR3 DNA reads as TGTGCCAGTTGCCCGGGACAGGGCTTATACGAGCAGTACTTC.

The chain recombines TRBV18 with TRBJ2-7; TRBD1 agrees at 10 bases. Germline assignment: CDR1 KGHSH and CDR2 LQKENI. The CDR3 loop spans 13 amino acids. Trimming at V came to 8 bases and at J to 4 bases, leaving 5 bases not matched to a gene. CDR3 in DNA: TGTGCCAGCAAACCGGGACAGGGGTACGAGCAGTACTTC. Its protein is CASKPGQGYEQYF.

The chain combines TRBV4-3 with TRBJ2-3; D not resolved. This CDR3 is 17 amino acids long. The V and J ends lost 0 bases and 8 bases respectively, with 21 bases between them. In germline, CDR1 is LGHNA, CDR2 YSLEER. The CDR3 loop is CASSQDSQAVWSSTQYF. CDR3 DNA: TGCGCCAGCAGCCAAGATAGCCAGGCGGTATGGAGTAGTACGCAGTATTTT.

The chain joins TRBV9 to TRBJ2-5; 9 bases are a match to TRBD2. The CDR3 has 14 residues. CDR1 and CDR2 (germline): SGDLS, YYNGEE. The J segment lost 3 bases and the V segment lost 2 bases, leaving 2 bases of the junction unmatched. The CDR3 nucleotides read TGTGCCAGCAGCGTTAGCGGGGGAAAAGAGACCCAGTACTTC. This codes for CASSVSGGKETQYF.